A single sample gave rise to the 30 T cell receptor beta chains below, sequenced in a study of cytomegalovirus exposure and HLA in healthy donors. PCR used 60 Vbeta primers and 13 Jbeta primers. Generated by immunoSEQ multiplex PCR, the TCRdb table keeps only in-frame clones and is missing some. Here the sample spans around 130,000 clones, about 80% being singletons. Source material: PBMCs. These receptors were taken from a man in his thirties or forties in good health and CMV-seronegative.

This clone was detected only a few times. The chain recombines TRBV28 with TRBJ2-3; 7 nucleotides align to TRBD1. The germline V gene encodes CDR1 MDHEN and CDR2 SYDVKM. The CDR3 extends over 15 amino acids. V was clipped by 6 bases and J by 0 bases; unmatched bases: 6. The CDR3 protein is CASSPGQTSTDTQYF. In DNA, the CDR3 is TGTGCCAGCAGCCCGGGACAGACTAGCACAGATACGCAGTATTTT.

V and J are TRBV28 and TRBJ2-1; 10 bases align to TRBD1. Germline V gene data show CDR1 as MDHEN and CDR2 as SYDVKM. The CDR3 contains 16 residues. Germline trimming cut 2 bases from V and 10 bases from J; bases unmatched to any gene: 11. Here the CDR3 DNA reads TGTGCCAGCAGTTTAGGGGGGGGGACAGGGGAAGAAGAGCAGTTCTTC. Amino acid sequence: CASSLGGGTGEEEQFF.

This chain joins TRBV19 and TRBJ2-7, with 13 bases lining up with TRBD2. Trimming cost V 8 bases and J 3 bases; bases outside gene matches: 7. The CDR3 contains 15 residues. Germline loops: CDR1 LNHDA, CDR2 SQIVND (reference sequence). The CDR3 protein is CASAHGLAGVYEQYF. The CDR3 DNA is TGTGCCAGTGCCCATGGACTAGCGGGAGTCTACGAGCAGTACTTC. Full variable domain (rest looked up from reference TRBV19 and TRBJ2-7): DGGITQSPKYLFRKEGQNVTLSCEQNLNHDAMYWYRQDPGQGLRLIYYSQIVNDFQKGDIAEGYSVSREKKESFPLTVTSAQKNPTAFYLCASAHGLAGVYEQYFGPGTRLTVT.

J is TRBJ1-2 and V is TRBV19; D is possibly TRBD1 (6 bases). This CDR3 has 14 residues. Germline values: CDR1 LNHDA, CDR2 SQIVND (reference sequence). V was pared by 0 bases and J by 8 bases, with 13 bases between. CDR3 sequence reads: CASSIDRGAGGYTF. The CDR3, as DNA: TGTGCCAGTAGTATAGATCGGGGGGCGGGCGGCTACACCTTC.

This clone was seen a single time. The V and J genes are TRBV7-9 and TRBJ2-7; a weak D match, TRBD1 (6 bases). V lost 2 bases to trimming and J lost 2 bases, with 10 bases between them. The CDR3 runs 14 residues. Germline assignment: CDR1 SEHNR and CDR2 FQNEAQ (reference sequence). The CDR3 loop reads CASSLPGAPYEQYF. In DNA form, the CDR3 reads TGTGCCAGCAGCTTACCAGGGGCTCCCTACGAGCAGTACTTC.

The chain carries TRBV6-5 and TRBJ1-1; D is undetermined. From germline, CDR1 is MNHEY and CDR2 SVGAGI. The CDR3 runs to 13 residues. Between the trimmed V and J ends, which lost 7 bases and 3 bases, there was a span of 12 bases. The CDR3 loop reads CASTPPGDTEAFF. The DNA for the CDR3 is TGTGCCAGCACCCCGCCAGGCGACACTGAAGCTTTCTTT.

The rearrangement uses TRBV5-1 and TRBJ2-7, with D possibly TRBD2 on 6 matching bases. The CDR3 runs 14 residues. Germline V lookup: CDR1 SGHRS, CDR2 YFSETQ. The V and J ends lost 4 bases and 6 bases respectively, with 17 bases between them. The CDR3 DNA is TGCGCCAGCAGCGTCTCGGGGGTAGTGGGCGAGCAGTACTTC. Protein product: CASSVSGVVGEQYF.

The V gene is TRBV28, the J gene TRBJ2-5; TRBD2 aligns across 8 bases. The J call may be incorrect, as the DNA end agrees better with TRBJ2-7. This CDR3 comprises 15 residues. Germline CDR1 is MDHEN and CDR2 is SYDVKM. CDR3 protein: CASSFPGGGRDEQYF. As DNA, the CDR3 is TGTGCCAGCAGTTTCCCCGGGGGGGGGCGGGACGAGCAGTACTTC.

This chain uses TRBV18 with TRBJ1-2; perhaps TRBD1 as D (5 bases). Trimming pared 2 bases from V and 4 bases from J, leaving 17 bases between. This CDR3 has 16 amino acids. The V gene's germline CDR1 is KGHSH and CDR2 LQKENI. CDR3 region: CASSPGGTNFLYGYTF. CDR3 sequence (DNA): TGTGCCAGCTCACCAGGGGGGACGAACTTCCTCTATGGCTACACCTTC. Complete variable domain (other parts from reference TRBV18 and TRBJ1-2): NAGVMQNPRHLVRRRGQEARLRCSPMKGHSHVYWYRQLPEEGLKFMVYLQKENIIDESGMPKERFSAEFPKEGPSILRIQQVVRGDSAAYFCASSPGGTNFLYGYTFGSGTRLTVV.

This chain links TRBV5-1 with TRBJ2-1, with a weak D call TRBD2 (5 bases). Trimming removed 4 bases at V and 4 bases at J, with 18 bases between. CDR3 length: 16 amino acids. Germline CDR1 is SGHRS and CDR2 is YFSETQ. The CDR3 DNA reads TGCGCCAGCAGCCTAGCACCGGGTAGTAGTTACAATGAGCAGTTCTTC. Translation gives CASSLAPGSSYNEQFF. The variable domain in full, completed from reference TRBV5-1 and TRBJ2-1, reads KAGVTQTPRYLIKTRGQQVTLSCSPISGHRSVSWYQQTPGQGLQFLFEYFSETQRNKGNFPGRFSGRQFSNSRSEMNVSTLELGDSALYLCASSLAPGSSYNEQFFGPGTRLTVL.

The chain uses TRBV27 and TRBJ2-3; 11 bases fit TRBD2. The CDR3 sequence is 15 residues long. Trimming took 6 bases from V and 3 from J; bases not matched to a gene: 5. CDR1 and CDR2 (germline): MNHEY, SMNVEV (reference sequence). DNA for the CDR3: TGTGCCAGCAGCCGGACTAGCGGGCCAACAGATACGCAGTATTTT. It codes for CASSRTSGPTDTQYF.

This rearrangement joins TRBV4-3 to TRBJ1-2; D not certain. The V gene's germline CDR1 is LGHNA and CDR2 YSLEER. The CDR3 extends over 15 amino acids. Trimming cost V 4 bases and J 8 bases, with 20 bases left between them. The CDR3: CASSLGGELTGGYTF. DNA of the CDR3: TGCGCCAGCAGCCTGGGTGGGGAGCTGACGGGAGGCTACACCTTC.

The V call is TRBV4-1, the J call TRBJ1-4, with no clear D. Germline lookup yields CDR1 MGHRA and CDR2 YSYEKL. There are 15 residues in the CDR3. V was pared by 1 base and J by 4 bases, with 10 bases between. CDR3 protein: CASSQGYSLNEKLFF. CDR3 coding DNA: TGCGCCAGCAGCCAAGGATACAGTCTTAATGAAAAACTGTTTTTT.

V and J are TRBV9 and TRBJ2-1; 10 bases fit TRBD2. V gave up 4 bases and J gave up 7 bases; unmatched junction bases: 14. The CDR3 spans 17 residues. Germline CDR1 is SGDLS and CDR2 is YYNGEE. CDR3 sequence: CASSPRQGASGSNEQFF. The DNA of the CDR3 is TGTGCCAGCAGCCCCCGCCAGGGGGCTAGCGGGAGTAATGAGCAGTTCTTC. The complete variable domain, with remaining parts taken from reference TRBV9 and TRBJ2-1, reads DSGVTQTPKHLITATGQRVTLRCSPRSGDLSVYWYQQSLDQGLQFLIQYYNGEERAKGNILERFSAQQFPDLHSELNLSSLELGDSALYFCASSPRQGASGSNEQFFGPGTRLTVL.

The J gene is TRBJ2-3, the V gene TRBV5-1; a possible D gene is TRBD2 (6 bases). The length of the CDR3 is 17 residues. Trimming cost V 0 bases and J 5 bases, with 19 bases left between them. From germline, CDR1 is SGHRS and CDR2 YFSETQ. The CDR3 loop is CASSLVTSHRWRDTQYF. CDR3 nucleotide sequence: TGCGCCAGCAGCTTGGTTACTAGCCACCGTTGGAGAGATACGCAGTATTTT.

The chain carries TRBV5-6 and TRBJ2-1, with D maybe TRBD1 (6 bases). The CDR3 loop spans 12 amino acids. Germline V CDR1 and CDR2: SGHDT, YYEEEE. Trimming shortened V by 4 bases and J by 9 bases, and 11 bases separated the two germline ends. CDR3 region: CASSADRPEQFF. The DNA for the CDR3 is TGTGCCAGCAGCGCGGACAGACCTGAGCAGTTCTTC.

This chain connects TRBV10-3 to TRBJ2-2; a possible D gene is TRBD1 (6 bases). V was trimmed by 6 bases and J by 4 bases, leaving 12 bases between them. CDR1 is ENHRY and CDR2 is SYGVKD in the germline V gene. The CDR3 contains 14 residues. CDR3 nucleotide sequence: TGTGCCATCAGCGGGACACGGAGCACCGGGGAGCTGTTTTTT. This translates into CAISGTRSTGELFF.

The rearrangement links TRBV5-1 to TRBJ2-7; D might be TRBD2 (6 bases). CDR3 size: 13 residues. The V end was cut by 2 bases, the J end by 5 bases, with 11 bases between. Per germline, CDR1 SGHRS and CDR2 YFSETQ. CDR3 coding DNA: TGCGCCAGCAGCTTAGGAGGGGCAGACGAGCAGTACTTC. Translated, it gives CASSLGGADEQYF.

The chain employs TRBV5-1 and TRBJ1-1, with TRBD1 identical over 7 bases. Germline loops: CDR1 SGHRS, CDR2 YFSETQ. Losses at the gene ends were 5 bases for V and 5 bases for J; bases not matched to a gene: 9. CDR3 length: 14 amino acids. CDR3 in DNA: TGCGCCAGCAGGCTAACAGGGGAGAATACTGAAGCTTTCTTT. Translated, it gives CASRLTGENTEAFF.

The CDR3 loop is CASSLGLIRAGHGDTQYF. The CDR3 DNA reads as TGCGCCAGCAGCCTTGGGCTAATTCGAGCGGGGCACGGGGATACGCAGTATTTT. The V gene is TRBV4-1, the J gene TRBJ2-3, with 7 bases lining up with TRBD2. CDR1 is MGHRA, CDR2 YSYEKL, per germline. V shed 4 bases, J shed 6 bases, and the junction held 19 bases outside the gene matches. CDR3 length: 18 amino acids.

The V and J genes are TRBV27 and TRBJ2-3; TRBD2 might be the D (6 bases). Germline V gives CDR1 MNHEY, CDR2 SMNVEV (reference sequence). Trimming left V 3 bases short and J 3 bases short, with 10 bases between. The CDR3 is made up of 14 amino acids. The CDR3 is CASSFLGRTDTQYF. The CDR3 DNA follows: TGTGCCAGCAGTTTCCTAGGGAGGACAGATACGCAGTATTTT.

In this sample, this clone turned up once. The chain employs TRBV7-9 and TRBJ2-1, with 11 bases that match TRBD2. In germline, CDR1 is SEHNR, CDR2 FQNEAQ (reference sequence). The CDR3 totals 17 residues. Trimming cost V 5 bases and J 2 bases; bases outside gene matches: 8. This CDR3 reads CASSRSSGRTTYNEQFF. In DNA, the CDR3 is TGTGCCAGCAGCCGATCTAGCGGGAGGACGACCTACAATGAGCAGTTCTTC.

The chain carries TRBV28 and TRBJ2-7; 9 nucleotides agree with TRBD1. The J segment lost 3 bases and the V segment lost 4 bases, leaving 4 bases of the junction unmatched. The length of the CDR3 is 14 residues. The germline gives CDR1 MDHEN, CDR2 SYDVKM. The CDR3 sequence: CASSWDRENYEQYF. The CDR3 DNA follows: TGTGCCAGCAGTTGGGACAGGGAAAACTACGAGCAGTACTTC.

The rearrangement links TRBV5-1 to TRBJ2-7, with D possibly matching TRBD2 (6 bases). Germline-derived CDR1 and CDR2 are SGHRS and YFSETQ. V was clipped by 2 bases and J by 4 bases, with 7 bases between them. CDR3 size: 12 residues. The CDR3 DNA reads as TGCGCCAGCAGCTTTAGCGGTTACGAGCAGTACTTC. Translated, it gives CASSFSGYEQYF. Based on the CDR3 plus reference TRBV5-1 and TRBJ2-7, the full variable domain is KAGVTQTPRYLIKTRGQQVTLSCSPISGHRSVSWYQQTPGQGLQFLFEYFSETQRNKGNFPGRFSGRQFSNSRSEMNVSTLELGDSALYLCASSFSGYEQYFGPGTRLTVT.

This chain links TRBV7-9 with TRBJ1-2, with a weak D call TRBD1 (5 bases). Trimming took off 1 base at V and 2 bases at J, with 14 bases between the two ends. Per germline, CDR1 SEHNR and CDR2 FQNEAQ (reference sequence). This CDR3 comprises 16 residues. This chain's CDR3 is CASSLEGQRPNYGYTF. CDR3 in DNA: TGTGCCAGCAGCTTAGAGGGGCAGCGACCCAACTATGGCTACACCTTC.

This clone came up a few times. This chain joins TRBV29-1 and TRBJ1-1; D gene ambiguous. The germline gives CDR1 SQVTM, CDR2 ANQGSEA. V was cut by 5 bases and J by 7 bases, with 11 bases left in between. The CDR3 is 11 residues long. DNA of the CDR3: TGCAGCGTTCGAGTGGCTAGTGAAGCTTTCTTT. Translation gives CSVRVASEAFF.

This clone was observed once. The chain uses TRBV15 and TRBJ2-7; 7 bases line up with TRBD2. V lost 2 bases to trimming and J lost 7 bases; unmatched junction nucleotides: 11. The CDR3 length is 15 residues. Germline V lookup: CDR1 LNHNV, CDR2 YYDKDF (reference sequence). CDR3 in amino acids: CATSRPSGTSWEQYF. As DNA, the CDR3 is TGTGCCACCAGCAGACCAAGCGGGACCTCTTGGGAGCAGTACTTC.

The chain carries TRBV10-2 and TRBJ1-3; D remains ambiguous. CDR3 length: 14 amino acids. Germline V gives CDR1 WSHSY, CDR2 SAAADI. V lost 5 bases, J lost 0 bases, and 8 bases lay in between. CDR3 in DNA: TGCGCCAGCAGTCGAATAGACTCTGGAAACACCATATATTTT. Translating gives CASSRIDSGNTIYF.

The V gene is TRBV15, the J gene TRBJ1-1, with no clear D. The CDR3 covers 14 residues. The germline V and J ends were trimmed by 0 bases and 0 bases, with 5 bases remaining between them. The germline V gene encodes CDR1 LNHNV and CDR2 YYDKDF (reference sequence). The CDR3 is CATSRDRVNTEAFF. The CDR3, as DNA: TGTGCCACCAGCAGAGATAGAGTGAACACTGAAGCTTTCTTT.

This clone was observed a few times. The J gene is TRBJ1-1, the V gene TRBV5-1, with unresolved D. CDR3 length: 14 residues. In germline, CDR1 is SGHRS, CDR2 YFSETQ. Trimming pared 5 bases from V and 1 base from J, leaving 12 bases between. This CDR3 reads CASSEPRENTEAFF. Written as DNA, the CDR3 is TGCGCCAGCAGTGAGCCGCGGGAGAACACTGAAGCTTTCTTT.